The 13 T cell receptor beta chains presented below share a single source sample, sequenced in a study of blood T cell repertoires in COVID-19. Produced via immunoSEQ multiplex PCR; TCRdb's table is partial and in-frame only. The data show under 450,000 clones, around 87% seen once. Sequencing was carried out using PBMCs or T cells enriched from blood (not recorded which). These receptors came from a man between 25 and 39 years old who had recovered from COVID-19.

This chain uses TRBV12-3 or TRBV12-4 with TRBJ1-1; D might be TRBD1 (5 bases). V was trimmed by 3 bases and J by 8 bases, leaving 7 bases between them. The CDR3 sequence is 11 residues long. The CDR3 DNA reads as TGTGCCAGCAGTTTGGGACTGGAAGCTTTCTTT. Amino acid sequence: CASSLGLEAFF.

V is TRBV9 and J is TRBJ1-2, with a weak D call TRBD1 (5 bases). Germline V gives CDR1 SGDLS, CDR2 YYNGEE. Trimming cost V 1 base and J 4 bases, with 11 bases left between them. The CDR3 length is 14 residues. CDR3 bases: TGTGCCAGCAGCGTACTTGACAGAAGCTATGGCTACACCTTC. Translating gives CASSVLDRSYGYTF.

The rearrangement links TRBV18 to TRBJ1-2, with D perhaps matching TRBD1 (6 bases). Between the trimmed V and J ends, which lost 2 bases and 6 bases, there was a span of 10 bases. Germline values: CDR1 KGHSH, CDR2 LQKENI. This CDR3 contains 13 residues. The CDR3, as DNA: TGTGCCAGCTCACCAAGGACAGAGGATGGCTACACCTTC. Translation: CASSPRTEDGYTF. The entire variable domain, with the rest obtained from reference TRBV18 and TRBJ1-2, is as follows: NAGVMQNPRHLVRRRGQEARLRCSPMKGHSHVYWYRQLPEEGLKFMVYLQKENIIDESGMPKERFSAEFPKEGPSILRIQQVVRGDSAAYFCASSPRTEDGYTFGSGTRLTVV.

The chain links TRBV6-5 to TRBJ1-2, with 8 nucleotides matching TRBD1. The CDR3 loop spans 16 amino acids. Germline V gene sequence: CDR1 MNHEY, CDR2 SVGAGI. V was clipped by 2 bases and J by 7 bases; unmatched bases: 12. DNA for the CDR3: TGTGCCAGCAGTTACGGGACAGGCAGTCAAATGAGTGGCTACACCTTC. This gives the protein CASSYGTGSQMSGYTF.

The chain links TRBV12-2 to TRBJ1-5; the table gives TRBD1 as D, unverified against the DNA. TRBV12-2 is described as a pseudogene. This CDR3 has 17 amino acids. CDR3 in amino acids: CASRSLEGQGLNQPQHF. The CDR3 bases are TGTGCAAGTCGCTCTTTAGAGGGACAGGGGTTGAATCAGCCCCAGCATTTT.

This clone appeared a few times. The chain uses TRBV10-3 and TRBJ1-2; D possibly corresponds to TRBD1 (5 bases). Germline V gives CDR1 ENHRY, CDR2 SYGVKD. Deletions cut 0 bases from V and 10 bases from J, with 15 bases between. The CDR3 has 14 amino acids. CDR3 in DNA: TGTGCCATCAGTGAGTCGAACTCTAGGGACTCCTACACCTTC. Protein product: CAISESNSRDSYTF.

The CDR3 region is CSAPNQGGYTF. The CDR3 bases are TGCAGTGCCCCTAACCAGGGTGGCTACACCTTC. This rearrangement joins TRBV20-1 to TRBJ1-2; possible D gene TRBD1, 5 bases. Trimming shortened V by 6 bases and J by 7 bases, and 12 bases separated the two germline ends. Germline CDR1 and CDR2: DFQATT and SNEGSKA (reference sequence). The CDR3 totals 11 residues.

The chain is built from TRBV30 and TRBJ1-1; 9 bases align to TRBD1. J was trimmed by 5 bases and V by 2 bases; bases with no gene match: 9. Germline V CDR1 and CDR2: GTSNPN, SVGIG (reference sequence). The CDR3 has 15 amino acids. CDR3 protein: CAWSLWTGVKTEAFF. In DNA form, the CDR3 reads TGTGCCTGGAGTCTATGGACAGGGGTTAAGACTGAAGCTTTCTTT.

CDR3 amino acids: CSTSTLGGYTF. Written as DNA, the CDR3 is TGCAGTACTTCTACTCTTGGTGGCTACACCTTC. This sequence joins TRBV20-1 and TRBJ1-2; no firm D call. The CDR3 is 11 amino acids. The V gene lost 8 bases and the J gene lost 7 bases, with 14 bases spanning the gap. Germline V gives CDR1 DFQATT, CDR2 SNEGSKA (reference sequence).

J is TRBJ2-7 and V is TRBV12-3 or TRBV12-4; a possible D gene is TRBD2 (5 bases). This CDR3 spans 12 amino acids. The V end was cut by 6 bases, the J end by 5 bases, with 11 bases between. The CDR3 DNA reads TGTGCCAGCAGCCCCACCGGGGACGAGCAGTACTTC. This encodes CASSPTGDEQYF.

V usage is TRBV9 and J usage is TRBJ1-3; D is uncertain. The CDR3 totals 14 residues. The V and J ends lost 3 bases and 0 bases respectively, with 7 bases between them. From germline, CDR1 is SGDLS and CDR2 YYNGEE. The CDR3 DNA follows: TGTGCCAGCAGCGGCATCAGCTCTGGAAACACCATATATTTT. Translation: CASSGISSGNTIYF.

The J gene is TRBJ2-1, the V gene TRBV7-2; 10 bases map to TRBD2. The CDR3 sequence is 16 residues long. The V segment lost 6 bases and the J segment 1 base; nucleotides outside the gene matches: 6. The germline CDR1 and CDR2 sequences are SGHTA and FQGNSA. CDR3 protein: CASRPLAGASYNEQFF. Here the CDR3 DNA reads TGTGCCAGCAGGCCCCTAGCGGGGGCTTCCTACAATGAGCAGTTCTTC.

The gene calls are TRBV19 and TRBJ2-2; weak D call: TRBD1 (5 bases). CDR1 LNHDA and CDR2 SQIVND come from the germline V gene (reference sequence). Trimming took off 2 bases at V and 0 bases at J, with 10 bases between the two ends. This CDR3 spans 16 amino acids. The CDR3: CASSIMRTTNTGELFF. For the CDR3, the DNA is TGTGCCAGTAGTATAATGCGGACAACGAACACCGGGGAGCTGTTTTTT.